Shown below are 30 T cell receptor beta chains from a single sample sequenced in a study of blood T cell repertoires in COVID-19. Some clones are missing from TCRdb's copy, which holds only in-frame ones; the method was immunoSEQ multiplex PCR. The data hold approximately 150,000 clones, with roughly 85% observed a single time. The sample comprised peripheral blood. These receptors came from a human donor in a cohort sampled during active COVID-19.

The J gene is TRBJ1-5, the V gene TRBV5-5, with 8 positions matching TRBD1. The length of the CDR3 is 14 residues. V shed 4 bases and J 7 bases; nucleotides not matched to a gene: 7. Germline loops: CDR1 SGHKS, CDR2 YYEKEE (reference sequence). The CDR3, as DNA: TGTGCCAGCAGCCTAGGACAGGGTGGCCAGCCCCAGCATTTT. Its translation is CASSLGQGGQPQHF.

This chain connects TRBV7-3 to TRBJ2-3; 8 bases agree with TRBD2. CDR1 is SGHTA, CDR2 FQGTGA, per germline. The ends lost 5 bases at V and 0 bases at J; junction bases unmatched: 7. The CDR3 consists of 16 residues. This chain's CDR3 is CASSPFAGGSTDTQYF. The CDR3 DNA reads TGTGCCAGCAGCCCGTTTGCGGGGGGAAGCACAGATACGCAGTATTTT. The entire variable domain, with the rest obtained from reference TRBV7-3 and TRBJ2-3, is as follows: GAGVSQTPSNKVTEKGKYVELRCDPISGHTALYWYRQSLGQGPEFLIYFQGTGAADDSGLPNDRFFAVRPEGSVSTLKIQRTERGDSAVYLCASSPFAGGSTDTQYFGPGTRLTVL.

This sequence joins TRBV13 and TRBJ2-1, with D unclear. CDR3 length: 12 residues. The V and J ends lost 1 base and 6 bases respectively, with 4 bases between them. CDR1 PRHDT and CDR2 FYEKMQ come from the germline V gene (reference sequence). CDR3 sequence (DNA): TGTGCCAGCAGCTTAGCTAGCAATGAGCAGTTCTTC. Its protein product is CASSLASNEQFF.

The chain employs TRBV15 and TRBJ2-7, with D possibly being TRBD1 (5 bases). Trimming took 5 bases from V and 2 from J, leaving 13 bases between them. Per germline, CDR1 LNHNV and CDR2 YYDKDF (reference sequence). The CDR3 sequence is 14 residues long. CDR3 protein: CATSQIDRAYEQYF. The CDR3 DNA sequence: TGTGCCACCAGCCAGATTGACAGAGCCTACGAGCAGTACTTC. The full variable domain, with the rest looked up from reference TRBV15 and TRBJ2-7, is DAMVIQNPRYQVTQFGKPVTLSCSQTLNHNVMYWYQQKSSQAPKLLFHYYDKDFNNEADTPDNFQSRRPNTSFCFLDIRSPGLGDTAMYLCATSQIDRAYEQYFGPGTRLTVT.

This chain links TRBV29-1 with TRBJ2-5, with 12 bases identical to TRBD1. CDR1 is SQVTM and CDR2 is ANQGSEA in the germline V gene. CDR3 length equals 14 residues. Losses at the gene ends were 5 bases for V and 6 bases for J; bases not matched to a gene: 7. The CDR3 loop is CSVRGQGAVKTQYF. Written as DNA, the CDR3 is TGCAGCGTTAGGGGACAGGGGGCGGTGAAGACCCAGTACTTC.

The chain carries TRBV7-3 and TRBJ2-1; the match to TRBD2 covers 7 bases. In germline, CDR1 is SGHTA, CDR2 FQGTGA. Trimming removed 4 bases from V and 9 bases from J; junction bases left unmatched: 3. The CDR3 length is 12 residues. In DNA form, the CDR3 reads TGTGCCAGCAGCTCCGGACTAGGTGAGCAGTTCTTC. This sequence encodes CASSSGLGEQFF.

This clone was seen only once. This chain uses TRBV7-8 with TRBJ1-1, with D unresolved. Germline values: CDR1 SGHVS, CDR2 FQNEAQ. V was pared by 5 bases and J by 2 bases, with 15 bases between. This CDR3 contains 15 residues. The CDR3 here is CASSPRHGLNTEAFF. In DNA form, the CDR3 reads TGTGCCAGCAGCCCCCGACACGGTCTTAACACTGAAGCTTTCTTT. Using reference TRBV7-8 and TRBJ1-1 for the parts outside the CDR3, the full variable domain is GAGVSQSPRYKVAKRGQDVALRCDPISGHVSLFWYQQALGQGPEFLTYFQNEAQLDKSGLPSDRFFAERPEGSVSTLKIQRTQQEDSAVYLCASSPRHGLNTEAFFGQGTRLTVV.

CDR3 bases: TGTGCCTGGACCCCGGGGTCTGCCTTTGAAGCTTTCTTT. Its translation: CAWTPGSAFEAFF. V and J are TRBV30 and TRBJ1-1, with D unclear. Trimming cost V 4 bases and J 7 bases, with 16 bases left between them. Germline assignment: CDR1 GTSNPN and CDR2 SVGIG (reference sequence). The CDR3 extends over 13 amino acids.

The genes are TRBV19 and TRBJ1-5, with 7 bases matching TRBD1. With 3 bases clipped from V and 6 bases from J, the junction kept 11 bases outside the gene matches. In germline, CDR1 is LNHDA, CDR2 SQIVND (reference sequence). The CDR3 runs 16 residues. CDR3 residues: CASSISGGRFGQPQHF. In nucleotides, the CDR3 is TGTGCCAGTAGTATCTCAGGGGGGAGGTTTGGTCAGCCCCAGCATTTT.

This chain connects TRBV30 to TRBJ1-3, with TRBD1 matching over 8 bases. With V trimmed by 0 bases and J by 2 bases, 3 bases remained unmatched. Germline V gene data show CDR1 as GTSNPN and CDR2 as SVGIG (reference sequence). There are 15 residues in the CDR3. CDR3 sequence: CAWSVLTGAGNTIYF. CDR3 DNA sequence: TGTGCCTGGAGTGTACTGACAGGGGCTGGAAACACCATATATTTT.

The CDR3 region has the DNA TGTGCCAGCAGTTTGGGACTGAACTTGTCTGGAAACACCATATATTTT. Amino acids: CASSLGLNLSGNTIYF. V gene TRBV6-5 combines with J gene TRBJ1-3, with D possibly TRBD1 on 5 matching bases. There are 16 residues in the CDR3. V lost 4 bases to trimming and J lost 1 base, with 14 bases between them. CDR1 is MNHEY and CDR2 is SVGAGI in the germline V gene.

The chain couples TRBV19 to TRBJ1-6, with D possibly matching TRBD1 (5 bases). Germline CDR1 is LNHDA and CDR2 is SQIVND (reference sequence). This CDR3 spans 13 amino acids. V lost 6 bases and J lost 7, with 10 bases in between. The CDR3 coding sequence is TGTGCCAGTAGCGACAGACAAAATTCACCCCTCCACTTT. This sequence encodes CASSDRQNSPLHF.

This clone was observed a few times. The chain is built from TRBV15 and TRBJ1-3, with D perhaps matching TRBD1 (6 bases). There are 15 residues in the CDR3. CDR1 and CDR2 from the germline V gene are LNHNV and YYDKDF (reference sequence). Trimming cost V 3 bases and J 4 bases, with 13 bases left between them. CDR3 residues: CATSSAGARGNTIYF. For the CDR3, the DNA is TGTGCCACCAGCAGTGCAGGGGCAAGGGGAAACACCATATATTTT.

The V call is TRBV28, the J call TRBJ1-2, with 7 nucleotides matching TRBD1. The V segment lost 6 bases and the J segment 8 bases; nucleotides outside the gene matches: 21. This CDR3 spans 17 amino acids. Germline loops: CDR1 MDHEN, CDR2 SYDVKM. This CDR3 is CASSRQGIIFLGLGYTF. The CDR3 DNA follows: TGTGCCAGCAGCCGACAGGGTATTATTTTTTTGGGTTTAGGCTACACCTTC.

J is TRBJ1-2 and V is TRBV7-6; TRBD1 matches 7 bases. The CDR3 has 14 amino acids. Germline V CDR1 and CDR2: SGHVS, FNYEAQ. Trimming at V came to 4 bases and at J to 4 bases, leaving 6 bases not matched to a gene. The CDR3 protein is CASSSGGGPYGYTF. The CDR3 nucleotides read TGTGCCAGCAGCTCCGGAGGGGGCCCCTATGGCTACACCTTC.

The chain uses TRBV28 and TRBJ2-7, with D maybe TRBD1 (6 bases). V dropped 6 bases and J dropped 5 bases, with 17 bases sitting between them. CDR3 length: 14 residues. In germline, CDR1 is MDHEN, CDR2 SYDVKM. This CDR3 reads CASRGDWQGNEQYF. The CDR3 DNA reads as TGTGCCAGCAGGGGGGATTGGCAGGGGAACGAGCAGTACTTC.

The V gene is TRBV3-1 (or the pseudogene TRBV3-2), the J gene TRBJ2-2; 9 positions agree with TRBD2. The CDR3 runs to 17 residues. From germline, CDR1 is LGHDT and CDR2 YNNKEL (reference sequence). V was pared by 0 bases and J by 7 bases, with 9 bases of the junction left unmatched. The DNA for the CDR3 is TGTGCCAGCAGCCAAGAGTCCGCGGGAGGGCCTGGCGGGGAGCTGTTTTTT. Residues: CASSQESAGGPGGELFF.

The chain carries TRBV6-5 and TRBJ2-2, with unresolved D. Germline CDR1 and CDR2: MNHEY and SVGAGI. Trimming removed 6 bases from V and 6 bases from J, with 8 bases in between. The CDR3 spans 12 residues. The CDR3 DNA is TGTGCCAGCAGACAGTATTCCGGGGAGCTGTTTTTT. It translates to CASRQYSGELFF.

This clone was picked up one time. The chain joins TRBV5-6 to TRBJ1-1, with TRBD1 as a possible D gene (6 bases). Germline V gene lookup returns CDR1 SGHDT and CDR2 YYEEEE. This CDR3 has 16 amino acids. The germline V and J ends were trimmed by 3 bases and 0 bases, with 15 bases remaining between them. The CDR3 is CASSSPPGHLNTEAFF. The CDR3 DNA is TGTGCCAGCAGCTCGCCTCCGGGACATCTGAACACTGAAGCTTTCTTT.

CDR3 in amino acids: CASSPQREGLGQETQYF. For the CDR3, the DNA is TGTGCCAGCAGCCCCCAGCGGGAGGGCCTCGGACAAGAGACCCAGTACTTC. This rearrangement joins TRBV3-1 (or the pseudogene TRBV3-2) to TRBJ2-5; 10 bases fit TRBD2. Germline lookup yields CDR1 LGHDT and CDR2 YNNKEL (reference sequence). The CDR3 has 17 amino acids. V trimming: 4 bases; J trimming: 2 bases; junction bases outside the gene matches: 10.

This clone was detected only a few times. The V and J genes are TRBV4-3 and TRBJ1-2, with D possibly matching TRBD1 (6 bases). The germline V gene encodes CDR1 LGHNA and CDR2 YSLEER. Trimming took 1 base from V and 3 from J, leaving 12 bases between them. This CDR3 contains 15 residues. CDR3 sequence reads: CASSQGPGAYYGYTF. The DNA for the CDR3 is TGCGCCAGCAGCCAAGGGCCAGGGGCATACTATGGCTACACCTTC.

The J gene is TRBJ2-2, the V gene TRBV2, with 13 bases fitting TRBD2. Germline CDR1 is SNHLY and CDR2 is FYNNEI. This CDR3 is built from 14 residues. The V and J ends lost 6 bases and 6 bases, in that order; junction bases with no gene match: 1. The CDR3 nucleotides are TGTGCCAGCAGGGGGACTAGCGGGGCCGGGGAGCTGTTTTTT. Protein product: CASRGTSGAGELFF.

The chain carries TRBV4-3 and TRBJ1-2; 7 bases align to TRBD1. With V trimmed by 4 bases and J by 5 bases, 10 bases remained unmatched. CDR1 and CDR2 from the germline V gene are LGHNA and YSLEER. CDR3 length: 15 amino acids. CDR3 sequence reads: CASSRGPGTEYGYTF. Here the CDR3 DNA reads TGCGCCAGCAGCCGCGGGCCCGGGACAGAATATGGCTACACCTTC.

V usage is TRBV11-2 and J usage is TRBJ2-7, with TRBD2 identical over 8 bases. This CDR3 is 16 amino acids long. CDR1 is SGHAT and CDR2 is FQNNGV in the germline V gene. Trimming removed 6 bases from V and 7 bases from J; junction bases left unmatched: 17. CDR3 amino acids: CASRKGSGTSLGEQYF. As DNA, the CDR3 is TGTGCCAGCAGAAAGGGTAGCGGGACAAGTCTGGGTGAGCAGTACTTC.

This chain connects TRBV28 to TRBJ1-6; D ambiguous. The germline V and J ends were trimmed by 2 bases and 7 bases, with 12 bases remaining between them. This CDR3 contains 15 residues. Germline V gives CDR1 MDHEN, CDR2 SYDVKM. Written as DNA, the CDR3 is TGTGCCAGCAGTTTACCTCCCGGGAGCAATTCACCCCTCCACTTT. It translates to CASSLPPGSNSPLHF.

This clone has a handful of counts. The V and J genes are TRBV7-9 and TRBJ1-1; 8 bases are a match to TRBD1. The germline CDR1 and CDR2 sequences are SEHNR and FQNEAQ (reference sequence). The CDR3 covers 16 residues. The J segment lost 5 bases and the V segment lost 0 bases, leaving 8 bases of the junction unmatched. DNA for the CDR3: TGTGCCAGCAGCTTAGCAAAGACAGGGGTAGATACTGAAGCTTTCTTT. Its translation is CASSLAKTGVDTEAFF.

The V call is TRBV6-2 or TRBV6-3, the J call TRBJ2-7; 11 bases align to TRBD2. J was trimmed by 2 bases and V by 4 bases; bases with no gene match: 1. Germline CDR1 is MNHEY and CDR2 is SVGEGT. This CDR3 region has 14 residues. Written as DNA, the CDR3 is TGTGCCAGCAGTTCGGGACTAGCGGCCTACGAGCAGTACTTC. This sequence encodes CASSSGLAAYEQYF.

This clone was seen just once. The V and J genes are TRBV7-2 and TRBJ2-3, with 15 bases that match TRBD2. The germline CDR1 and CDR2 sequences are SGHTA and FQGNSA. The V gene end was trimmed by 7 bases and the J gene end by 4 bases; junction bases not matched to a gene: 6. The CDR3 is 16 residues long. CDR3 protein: CASTLGTSGGSDTQYF. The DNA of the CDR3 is TGTGCCAGCACCCTCGGGACTAGCGGGGGGTCAGATACGCAGTATTTT.

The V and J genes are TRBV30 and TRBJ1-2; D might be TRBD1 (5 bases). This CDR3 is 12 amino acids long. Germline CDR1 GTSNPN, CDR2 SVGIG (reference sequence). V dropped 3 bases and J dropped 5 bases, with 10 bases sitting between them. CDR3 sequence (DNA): TGTGCCTGGAGCAGACAGCAATATGGCTACACCTTC. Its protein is CAWSRQQYGYTF.

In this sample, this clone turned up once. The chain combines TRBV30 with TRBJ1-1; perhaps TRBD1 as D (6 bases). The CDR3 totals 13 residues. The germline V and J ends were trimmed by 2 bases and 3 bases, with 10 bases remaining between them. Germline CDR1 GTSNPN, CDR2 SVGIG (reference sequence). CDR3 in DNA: TGTGCCTGGAGTTCAGGGGTTGACACTGAAGCTTTCTTT. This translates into CAWSSGVDTEAFF.